The clone carrying this T cell receptor (beta chain) came up a few times. In germline, CDR1 is LGHDT, CDR2 YNNKEL (reference sequence). V shed 2 bases and J 0 bases; nucleotides not matched to a gene: 11. The CDR3 covers 19 residues. This record comes from a study of T cells after yellow fever vaccination. One entry per CDR3 protein, called by TCRdb with MiXCR from the 5' RACE reads. The sample records approximately 330,000 distinct CDR3 sequences, over 4% being singletons. The specimen was PBMCs, collected 5 days after the yellow fever booster vaccination. The clonotype comes from a man aged 18 to 29 who received the YFV17D yellow fever vaccine. This chain connects TRBV3-1 to TRBJ2-1; TRBD2 matches at 9 bases. The CDR3 here is CASSQPTHLAGSSYNEQFF. The CDR3 coding sequence is TGTGCCAGCAGCCAACCTACTCATCTAGCGGGGAGCTCCTACAATGAGCAGTTCTTC.